This T cell receptor beta chain derives from a study of response to subunit inactivated influenza vaccine. One entry per CDR3 protein, called by TCRdb with MiXCR from the RT-PCR reads. In the table there are fewer than 700,000 distinct CDR3 sequences, over 10% of which are singletons. The germline V gene encodes CDR1 DFQATT and CDR2 SNEGSKA (reference sequence). V was cut by 5 bases and J by 6 bases, with 16 bases left in between. This CDR3 has 13 residues. The sequence was obtained from a man aged 45-65 years who received an inactivated influenza vaccine. Sequences were derived from PBMCs from blood, sampled 40 to 50 days after vaccination. V usage is TRBV20-1 and J usage is TRBJ2-5; D is ambiguous. In nucleotides, the CDR3 is TGCAGTGCTTATACAAGGGCTGGGCAGACCCAGTACTTC. It specifies CSAYTRAGQTQYF.